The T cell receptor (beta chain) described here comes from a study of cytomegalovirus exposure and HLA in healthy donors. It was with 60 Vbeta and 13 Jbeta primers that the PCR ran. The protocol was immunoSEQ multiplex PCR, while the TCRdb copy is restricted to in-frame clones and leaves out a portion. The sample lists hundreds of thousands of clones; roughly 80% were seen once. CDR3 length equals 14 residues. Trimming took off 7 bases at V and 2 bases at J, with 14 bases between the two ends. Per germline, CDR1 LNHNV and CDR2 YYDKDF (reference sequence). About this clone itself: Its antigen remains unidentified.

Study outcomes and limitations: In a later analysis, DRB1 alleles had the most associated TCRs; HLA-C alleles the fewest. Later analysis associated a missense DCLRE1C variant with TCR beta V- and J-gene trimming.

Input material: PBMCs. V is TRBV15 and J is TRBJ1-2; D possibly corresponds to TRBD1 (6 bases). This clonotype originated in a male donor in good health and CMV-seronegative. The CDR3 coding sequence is TGTGCCACCACCGCTACCGGGACAAACTATGGCTACACCTTC. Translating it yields CATTATGTNYGYTF.